This T cell receptor (beta chain) was observed in a study of blood T cell repertoires in COVID-19. Study information: COVID-19 samples, acute and convalescent, were from the United States, Italy and Spain. Sources were T cells, B-cell-depleted T cells, or PBMCs; the material itself was cDNA or gDNA.

Methods used by the authors: Reference gene primers were amplified, and this amplification served to estimate nucleated cell counts. Assay used: immunoSEQ multiplex PCR; TCRdb lists only in-frame clones, some missing. V, J and clone size were drawn from that table, and D and trimming were deduced from the DNA. Here the sample spans tens of thousands of clones, 88% being singletons. This CDR3 region has 17 residues. V was clipped by 6 bases and J by 0 bases; unmatched bases: 13. CDR1 and CDR2 (germline): SNHLY, FYNNEI. Sequencing used peripheral blood. This TCR was sampled from a human donor in a cohort sampled during active COVID-19. The chain has TRBV2 and TRBJ2-5; 7 bases match TRBD1. The CDR3 DNA sequence: TGTGCCAGCAGCCGACTGAGGGGGCGTCGGGACCAAGAGACCCAGTACTTC. This gives the protein CASSRLRGRRDQETQYF. Looking up the rest from reference TRBV2 and TRBJ2-5 gives the full variable domain: EPEVTQTPSHQVTQMGQEVILRCVPISNHLYFYWYRQILGQKVEFLVSFYNNEISEKSEIFDDQFSVERPDGSNFTLKIRSTKLEDSAMYFCASSRLRGRRDQETQYFGPGTRLLVL.